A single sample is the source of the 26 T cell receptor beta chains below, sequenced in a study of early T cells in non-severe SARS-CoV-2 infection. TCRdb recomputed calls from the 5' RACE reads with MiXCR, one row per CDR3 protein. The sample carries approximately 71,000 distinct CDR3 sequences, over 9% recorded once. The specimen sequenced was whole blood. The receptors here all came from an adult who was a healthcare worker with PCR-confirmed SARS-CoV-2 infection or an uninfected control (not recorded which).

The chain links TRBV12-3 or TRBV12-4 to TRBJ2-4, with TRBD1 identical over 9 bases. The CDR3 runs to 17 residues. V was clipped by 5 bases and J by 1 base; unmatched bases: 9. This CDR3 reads CASSQRDRVKAKNIQYF. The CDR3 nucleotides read TGTGCCAGCAGTCAGAGGGACAGGGTGAAGGCCAAAAACATTCAGTACTTC.

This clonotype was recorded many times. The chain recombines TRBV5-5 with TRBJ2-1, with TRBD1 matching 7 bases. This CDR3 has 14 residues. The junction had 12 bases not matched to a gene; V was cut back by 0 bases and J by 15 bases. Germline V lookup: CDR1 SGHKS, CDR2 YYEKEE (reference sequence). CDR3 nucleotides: TGTGCCAGCAGCTTGGACTGGTCGGCAAGGGGGCCGTTCTTC. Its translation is CASSLDWSARGPFF.

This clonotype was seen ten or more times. Here the CDR3 reads CASSLAGTTQETQYF. The CDR3 nucleotides are TGTGCCAGCAGCTTAGCTGGGACAACCCAAGAGACCCAGTACTTC. V and J are TRBV7-2 and TRBJ2-5; a weak D match, TRBD1 (6 bases). V was clipped by 0 bases and J by 1 base, with 9 bases between them. The germline V gene encodes CDR1 SGHTA and CDR2 FQGNSA. CDR3 size: 15 residues.

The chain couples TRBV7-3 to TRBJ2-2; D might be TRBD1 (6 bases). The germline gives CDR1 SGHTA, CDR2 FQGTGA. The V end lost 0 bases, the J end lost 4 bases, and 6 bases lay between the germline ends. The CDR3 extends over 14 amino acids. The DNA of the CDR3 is TGTGCCAGCAGCTTAACGGGGGCCACCGGGGAGCTGTTTTTT. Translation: CASSLTGATGELFF. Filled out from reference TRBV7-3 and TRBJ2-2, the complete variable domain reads GAGVSQTPSNKVTEKGKYVELRCDPISGHTALYWYRQSLGQGPEFLIYFQGTGAADDSGLPNDRFFAVRPEGSVSTLKIQRTERGDSAVYLCASSLTGATGELFFGEGSRLTVL.

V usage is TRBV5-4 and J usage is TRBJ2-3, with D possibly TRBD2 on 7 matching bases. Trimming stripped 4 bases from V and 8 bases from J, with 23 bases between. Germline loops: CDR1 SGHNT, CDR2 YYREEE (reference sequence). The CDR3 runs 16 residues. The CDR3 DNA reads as TGTGCCAGCAGCAGAGACCAGGGAGGGGGTGGAGGTACGCAGTATTTT. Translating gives CASSRDQGGGGGTQYF.

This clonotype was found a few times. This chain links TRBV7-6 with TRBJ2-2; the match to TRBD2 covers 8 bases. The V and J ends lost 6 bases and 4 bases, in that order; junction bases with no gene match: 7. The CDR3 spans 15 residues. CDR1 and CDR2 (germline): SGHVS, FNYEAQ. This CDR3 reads CASSPAGGLTGELFF. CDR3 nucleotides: TGTGCCAGCAGTCCGGCGGGGGGCCTCACCGGGGAGCTGTTTTTT.

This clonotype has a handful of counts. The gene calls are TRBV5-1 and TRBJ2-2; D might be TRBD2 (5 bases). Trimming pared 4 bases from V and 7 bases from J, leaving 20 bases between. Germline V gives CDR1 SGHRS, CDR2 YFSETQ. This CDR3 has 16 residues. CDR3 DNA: TGCGCCAGCAGCCAGCGGAGTGGGGATAGGAGCGGGGAGCTGTTTTTT. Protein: CASSQRSGDRSGELFF.

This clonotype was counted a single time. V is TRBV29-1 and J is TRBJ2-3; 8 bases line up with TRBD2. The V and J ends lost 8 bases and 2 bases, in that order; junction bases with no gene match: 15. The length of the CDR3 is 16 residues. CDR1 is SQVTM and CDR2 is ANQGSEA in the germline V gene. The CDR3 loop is CSLGHRREDLTDTQYF. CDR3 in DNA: TGCAGCCTCGGCCACCGGCGGGAGGACCTCACAGATACGCAGTATTTT.

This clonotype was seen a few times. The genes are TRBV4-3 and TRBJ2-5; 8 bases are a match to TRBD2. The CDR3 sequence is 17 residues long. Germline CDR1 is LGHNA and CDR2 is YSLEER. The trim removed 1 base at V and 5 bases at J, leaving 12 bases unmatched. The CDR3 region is CASSQAIAAGVGETQYF. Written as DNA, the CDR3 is TGCGCCAGCAGCCAAGCAATCGCAGCGGGGGTGGGCGAGACCCAGTACTTC.

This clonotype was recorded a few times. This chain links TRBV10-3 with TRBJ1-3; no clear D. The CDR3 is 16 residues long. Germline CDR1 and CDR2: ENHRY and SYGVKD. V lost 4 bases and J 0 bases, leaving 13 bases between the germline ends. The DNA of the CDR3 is TGTGCCATCAGTGGAGGAGGGCCAGTCTCTGGAAACACCATATATTTT. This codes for CAISGGGPVSGNTIYF.

CDR3 in DNA: TGTGCCAGCAGCTTAGGACACCCTACGGCTGAAGCTTTCTTT. Amino acids: CASSLGHPTAEAFF. The chain combines TRBV7-2 with TRBJ1-1; D not certain. CDR3 length: 14 amino acids. Trimming removed 1 base from V and 6 bases from J, with 12 bases in between. CDR1 SGHTA and CDR2 FQGNSA come from the germline V gene.

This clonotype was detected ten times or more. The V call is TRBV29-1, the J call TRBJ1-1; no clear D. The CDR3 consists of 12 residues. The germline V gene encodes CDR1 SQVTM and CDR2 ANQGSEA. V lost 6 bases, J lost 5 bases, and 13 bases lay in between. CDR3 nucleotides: TGCAGCGTCTCCTCTGGACCGACTGAAGCTTTCTTT. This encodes CSVSSGPTEAFF.

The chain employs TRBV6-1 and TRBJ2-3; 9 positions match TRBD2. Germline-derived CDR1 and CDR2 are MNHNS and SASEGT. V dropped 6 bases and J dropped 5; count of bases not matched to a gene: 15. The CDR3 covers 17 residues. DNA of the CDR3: TGTGCCAGCAGCCCGAGGAGCGGGGGGCTCCCCGGAGATACGCAGTATTTT. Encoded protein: CASSPRSGGLPGDTQYF.

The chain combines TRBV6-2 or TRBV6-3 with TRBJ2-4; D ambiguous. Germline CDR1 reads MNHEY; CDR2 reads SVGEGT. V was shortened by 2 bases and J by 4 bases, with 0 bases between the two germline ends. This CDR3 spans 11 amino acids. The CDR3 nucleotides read TGTGCCAGCAGTTACAAAAACATTCAGTACTTC. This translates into CASSYKNIQYF.

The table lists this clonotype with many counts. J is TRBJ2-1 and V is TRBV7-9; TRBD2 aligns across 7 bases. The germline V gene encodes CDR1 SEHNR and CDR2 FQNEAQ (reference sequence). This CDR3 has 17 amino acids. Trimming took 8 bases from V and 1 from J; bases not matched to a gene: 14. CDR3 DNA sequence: TGTGCCAGCCAGCCTGTGGGGCCGGGGGGATCCTACAATGAGCAGTTCTTC. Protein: CASQPVGPGGSYNEQFF.

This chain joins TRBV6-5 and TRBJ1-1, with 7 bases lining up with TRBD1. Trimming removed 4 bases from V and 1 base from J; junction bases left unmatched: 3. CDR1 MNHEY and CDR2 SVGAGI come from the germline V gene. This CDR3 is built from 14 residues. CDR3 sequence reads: CASSSRTGNTEAFF. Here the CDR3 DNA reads TGTGCCAGCAGTTCAAGGACAGGGAACACTGAAGCTTTCTTT.

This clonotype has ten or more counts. The DNA for the CDR3 is TGTGCCACCGCACTGGGTATGGGGGGTGCCGGGGAGCTGTTTTTT. Its translation is CATALGMGGAGELFF. The rearrangement links TRBV6-6 to TRBJ2-2; D may be TRBD2 (6 bases). This CDR3 spans 15 amino acids. Germline V gives CDR1 MNHNY, CDR2 SVGAGI (reference sequence). V was clipped by 10 bases and J by 6 bases, with 21 bases between them.

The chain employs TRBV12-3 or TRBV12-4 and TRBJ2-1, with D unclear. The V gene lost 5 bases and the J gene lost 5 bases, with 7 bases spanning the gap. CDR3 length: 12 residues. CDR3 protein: CASSVSDNEQFF. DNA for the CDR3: TGTGCCAGCAGTGTTTCGGACAATGAGCAGTTCTTC.

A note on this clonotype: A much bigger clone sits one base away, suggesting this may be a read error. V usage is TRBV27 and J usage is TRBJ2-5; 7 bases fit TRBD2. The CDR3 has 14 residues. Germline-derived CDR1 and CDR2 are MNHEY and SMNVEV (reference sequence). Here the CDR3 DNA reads TGTGCCAGCAGCTCCAGACTAGCACGGGAGACCCGGTACTTC. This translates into CASSSRLARETRYF.

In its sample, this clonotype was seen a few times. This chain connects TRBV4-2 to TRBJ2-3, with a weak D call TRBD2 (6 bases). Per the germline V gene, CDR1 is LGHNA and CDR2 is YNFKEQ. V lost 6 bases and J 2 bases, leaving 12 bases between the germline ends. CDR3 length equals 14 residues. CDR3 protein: CASRAGLSTDTQYF. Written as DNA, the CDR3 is TGTGCCAGCAGGGCGGGACTCTCCACAGATACGCAGTATTTT.

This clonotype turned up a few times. The CDR3 sequence: CASSSGSWAEAFF. The CDR3 DNA follows: TGTGCCAGCAGTTCTGGGTCTTGGGCTGAAGCTTTCTTT. The chain has TRBV6-5 and TRBJ1-1; D uncertain. V was pared by 4 bases and J by 6 bases, with 12 bases between. The CDR3 has 13 residues. Looked up from germline, CDR1 is MNHEY and CDR2 is SVGAGI.

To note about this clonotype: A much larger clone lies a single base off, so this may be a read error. CDR3 residues: CANSPGRGNSPLHF. DNA for the CDR3: TGTGCCAACAGCCCTGGGCGGGGAAATTCACCCCTCCACTTT. The chain couples TRBV7-9 to TRBJ1-6; the D is unclear. Germline-derived CDR1 and CDR2 are SEHNR and FQNEAQ (reference sequence). The CDR3 extends over 14 amino acids.

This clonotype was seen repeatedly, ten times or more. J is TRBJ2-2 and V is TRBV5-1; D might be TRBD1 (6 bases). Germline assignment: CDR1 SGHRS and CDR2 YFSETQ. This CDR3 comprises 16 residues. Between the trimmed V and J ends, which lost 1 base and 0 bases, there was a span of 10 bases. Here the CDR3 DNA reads TGCGCCAGCAGCTTGATGCAGGGGACGAACACCGGGGAGCTGTTTTTT. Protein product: CASSLMQGTNTGELFF.

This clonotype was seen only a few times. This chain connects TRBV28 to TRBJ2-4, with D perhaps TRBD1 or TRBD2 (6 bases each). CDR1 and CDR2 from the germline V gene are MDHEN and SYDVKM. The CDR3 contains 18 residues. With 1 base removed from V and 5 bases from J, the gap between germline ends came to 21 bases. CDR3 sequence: CASSLYFRDGGPQNIQYF. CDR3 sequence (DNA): TGTGCCAGCAGTTTATATTTTCGGGACGGGGGCCCCCAAAACATTCAGTACTTC.

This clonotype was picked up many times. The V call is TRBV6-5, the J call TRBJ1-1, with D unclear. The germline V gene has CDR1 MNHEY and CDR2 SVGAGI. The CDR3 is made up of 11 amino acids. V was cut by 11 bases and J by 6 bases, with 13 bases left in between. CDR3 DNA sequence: TGTGCCGCCCGTTCGCCACCTGAAGCTTTCTTT. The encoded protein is CAARSPPEAFF.

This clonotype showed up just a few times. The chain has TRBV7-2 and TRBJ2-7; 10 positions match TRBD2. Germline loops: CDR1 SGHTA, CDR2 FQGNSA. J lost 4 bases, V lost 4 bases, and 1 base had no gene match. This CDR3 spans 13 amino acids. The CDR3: CASSSLAGYEQYF. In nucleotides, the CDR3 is TGTGCCAGCAGCTCACTAGCGGGGTACGAGCAGTACTTC.